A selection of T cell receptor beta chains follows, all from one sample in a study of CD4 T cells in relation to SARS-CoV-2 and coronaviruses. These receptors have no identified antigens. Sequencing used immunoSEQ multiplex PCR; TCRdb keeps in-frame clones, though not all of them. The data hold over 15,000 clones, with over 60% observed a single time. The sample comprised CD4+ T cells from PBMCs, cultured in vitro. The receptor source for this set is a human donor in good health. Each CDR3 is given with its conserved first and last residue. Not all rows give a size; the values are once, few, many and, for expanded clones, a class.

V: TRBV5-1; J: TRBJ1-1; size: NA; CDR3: CASSLDVGQGSTEAFF
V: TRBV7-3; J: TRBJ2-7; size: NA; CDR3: CASSQSPGVMGEQYF
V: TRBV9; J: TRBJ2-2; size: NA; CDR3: CASSGGQGRDTGELFF
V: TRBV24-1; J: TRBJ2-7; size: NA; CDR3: CATFAEGEEQYF
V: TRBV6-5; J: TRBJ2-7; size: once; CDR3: CASRDRTGAYEQYF
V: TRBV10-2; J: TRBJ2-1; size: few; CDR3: CARSLAGRPNEQFF
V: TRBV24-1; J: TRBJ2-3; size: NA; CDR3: CATSDLFSPVDTQYF
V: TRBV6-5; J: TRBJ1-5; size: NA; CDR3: CASSYRVRQPQHF
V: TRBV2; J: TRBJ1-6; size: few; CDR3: CASSVHRDRNSPLHF
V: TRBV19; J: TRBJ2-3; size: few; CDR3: CASSIGYWDTQYF
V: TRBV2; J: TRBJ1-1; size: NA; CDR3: CASSGEPGVAFF
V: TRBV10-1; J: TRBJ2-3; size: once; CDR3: CASSVGTSGSTDTQYF
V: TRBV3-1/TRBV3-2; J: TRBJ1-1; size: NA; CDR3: CASSQGETGAGNTEAFF
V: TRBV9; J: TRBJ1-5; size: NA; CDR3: CASSAGQGAYQPQHF
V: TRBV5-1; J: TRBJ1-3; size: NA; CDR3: CASSLVGQGVTGNTIYF
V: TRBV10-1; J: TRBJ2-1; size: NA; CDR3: CASSEPPGGKSYNEQFF
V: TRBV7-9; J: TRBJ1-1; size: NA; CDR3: CASSLWQVSTEAFF
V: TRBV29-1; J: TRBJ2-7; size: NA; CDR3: CSVVGTSGSKFYEQYF
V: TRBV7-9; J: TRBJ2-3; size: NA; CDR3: CASSFLAGGTDTQYF
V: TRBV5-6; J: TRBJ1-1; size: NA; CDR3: CASSLAVGLNTEAFF
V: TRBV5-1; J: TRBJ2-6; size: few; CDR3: CASSLGGSGANVLTF
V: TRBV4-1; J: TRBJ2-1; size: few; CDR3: CASSQVGDTIYNEQFF
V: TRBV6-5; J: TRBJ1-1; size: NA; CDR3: CASSRQGARDTEAFF
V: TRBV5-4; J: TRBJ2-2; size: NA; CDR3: CASSETGTGDTGELFF
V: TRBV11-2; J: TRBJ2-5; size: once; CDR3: CASSSGSLTRGGGAETQYF
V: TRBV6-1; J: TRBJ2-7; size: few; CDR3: CASSEQTNYEQYF
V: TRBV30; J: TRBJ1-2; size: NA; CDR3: CAWSSRGIGGYTF
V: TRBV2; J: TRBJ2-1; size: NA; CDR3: CASSAAGREQFF
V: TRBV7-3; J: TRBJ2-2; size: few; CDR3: CASSSDNMRPGELFF
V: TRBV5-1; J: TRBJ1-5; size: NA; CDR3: CASSGAGGDQPQHF
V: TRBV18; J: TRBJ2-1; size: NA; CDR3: CASSPPGLAGGSKNEQFF
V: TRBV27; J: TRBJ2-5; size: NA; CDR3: CASSLHDRVLTSGQETQYF
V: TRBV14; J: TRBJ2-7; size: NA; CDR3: CASSQEALLYEQYF
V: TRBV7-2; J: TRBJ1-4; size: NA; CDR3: CASSPRSSRDRVVNEKLFF
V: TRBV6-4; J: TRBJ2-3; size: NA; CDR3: CASSDLAGDGTDTQYF
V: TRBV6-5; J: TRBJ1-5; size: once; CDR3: CASSKTGMSNQPQHF
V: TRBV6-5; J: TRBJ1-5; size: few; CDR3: CASTTGNQPQHF
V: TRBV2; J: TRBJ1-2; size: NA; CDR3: CASRTSGTSLGGYTF
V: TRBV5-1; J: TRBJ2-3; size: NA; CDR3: CASSLSGTSGIADTQYF
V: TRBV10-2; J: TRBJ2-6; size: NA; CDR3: CASSESSGSAGANVLTF
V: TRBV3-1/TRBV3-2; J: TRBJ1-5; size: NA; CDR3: CASSQGVAGPGPQHF
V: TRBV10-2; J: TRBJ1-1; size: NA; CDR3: CASTSTTEAFF
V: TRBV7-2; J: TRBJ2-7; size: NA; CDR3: CASSLAGLAVYEQYF
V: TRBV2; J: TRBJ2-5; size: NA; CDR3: CASLRDSEETQYF
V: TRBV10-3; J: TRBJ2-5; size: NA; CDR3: CAISSPPERRQRDQETQYF
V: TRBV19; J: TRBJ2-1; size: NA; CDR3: CASNPIPRAGGPRNEQFF
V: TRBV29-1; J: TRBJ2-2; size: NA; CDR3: CSVAPSGGNTGELFF
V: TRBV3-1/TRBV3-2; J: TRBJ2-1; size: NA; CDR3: CASRVNGGNEQFF
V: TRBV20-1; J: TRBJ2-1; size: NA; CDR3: CSARGSEEQFF
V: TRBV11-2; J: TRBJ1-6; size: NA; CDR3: CASSLSRGDSPLHF
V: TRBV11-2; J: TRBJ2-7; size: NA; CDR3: CASSFGSGRVAEQYF
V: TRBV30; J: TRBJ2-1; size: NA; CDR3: CAWSVKGGNNEQFF
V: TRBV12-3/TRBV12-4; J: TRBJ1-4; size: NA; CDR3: CASTYGFNEKLFF
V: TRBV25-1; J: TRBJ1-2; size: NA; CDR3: CASSTGTYYGYTF
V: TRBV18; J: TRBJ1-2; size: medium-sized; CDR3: CASSPPSLDTRNYGYTF
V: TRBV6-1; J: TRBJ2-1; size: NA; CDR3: CASSESGTGVLNEQFF
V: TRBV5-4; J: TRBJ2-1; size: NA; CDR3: CASHQGLAGVDEQFF
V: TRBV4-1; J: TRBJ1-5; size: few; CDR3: CASSQPDRANQPQHF
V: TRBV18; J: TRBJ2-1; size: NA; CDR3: CASSPLAGGKNEQFF